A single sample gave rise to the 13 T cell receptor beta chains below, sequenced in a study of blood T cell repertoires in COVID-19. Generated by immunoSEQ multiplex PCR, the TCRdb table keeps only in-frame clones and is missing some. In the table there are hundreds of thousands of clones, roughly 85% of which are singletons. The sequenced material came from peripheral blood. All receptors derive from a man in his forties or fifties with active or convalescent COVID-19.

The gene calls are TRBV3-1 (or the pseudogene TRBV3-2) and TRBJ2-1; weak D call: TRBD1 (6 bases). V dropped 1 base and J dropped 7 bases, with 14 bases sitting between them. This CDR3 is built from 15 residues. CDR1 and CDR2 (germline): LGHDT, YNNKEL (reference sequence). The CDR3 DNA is TGTGCCAGCAGCCAAGGAGGGGGACGGATTAATGAGCAGTTCTTC. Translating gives CASSQGGGRINEQFF.

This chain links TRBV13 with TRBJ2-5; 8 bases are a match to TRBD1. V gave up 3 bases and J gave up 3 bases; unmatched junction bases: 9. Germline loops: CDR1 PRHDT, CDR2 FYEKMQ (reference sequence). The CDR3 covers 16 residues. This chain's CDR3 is CASSFRTGRLEETQYF. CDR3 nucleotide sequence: TGTGCCAGCAGCTTCAGGACAGGGCGGTTGGAAGAGACCCAGTACTTC.

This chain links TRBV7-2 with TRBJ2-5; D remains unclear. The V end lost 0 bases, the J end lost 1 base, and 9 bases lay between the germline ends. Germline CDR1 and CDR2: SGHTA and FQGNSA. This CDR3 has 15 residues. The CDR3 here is CASSLARQTQETQYF. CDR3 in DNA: TGTGCCAGCAGCTTAGCGAGGCAGACCCAAGAGACCCAGTACTTC.

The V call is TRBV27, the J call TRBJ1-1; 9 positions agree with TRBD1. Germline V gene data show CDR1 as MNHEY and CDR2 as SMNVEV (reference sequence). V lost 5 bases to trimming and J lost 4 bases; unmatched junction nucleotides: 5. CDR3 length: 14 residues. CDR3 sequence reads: CASSLRDRVTEAFF. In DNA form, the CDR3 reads TGTGCCAGCAGTCTCCGGGACAGGGTCACTGAAGCTTTCTTT.

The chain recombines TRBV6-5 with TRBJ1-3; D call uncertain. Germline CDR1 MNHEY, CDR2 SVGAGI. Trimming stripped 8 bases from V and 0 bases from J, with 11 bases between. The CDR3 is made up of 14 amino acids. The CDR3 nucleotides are TGTGCCAGCCGTCCTGTCCGCTCTGGAAACACCATATATTTT. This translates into CASRPVRSGNTIYF.

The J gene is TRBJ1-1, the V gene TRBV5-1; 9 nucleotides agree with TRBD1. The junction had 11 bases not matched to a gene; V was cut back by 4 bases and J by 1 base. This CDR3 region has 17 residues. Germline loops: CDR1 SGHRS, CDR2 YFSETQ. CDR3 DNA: TGCGCCAGCAGCGTCCGGGGACAGGGACCGGGGAACACTGAAGCTTTCTTT. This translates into CASSVRGQGPGNTEAFF. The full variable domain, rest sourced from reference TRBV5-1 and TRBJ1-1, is KAGVTQTPRYLIKTRGQQVTLSCSPISGHRSVSWYQQTPGQGLQFLFEYFSETQRNKGNFPGRFSGRQFSNSRSEMNVSTLELGDSALYLCASSVRGQGPGNTEAFFGQGTRLTVV.

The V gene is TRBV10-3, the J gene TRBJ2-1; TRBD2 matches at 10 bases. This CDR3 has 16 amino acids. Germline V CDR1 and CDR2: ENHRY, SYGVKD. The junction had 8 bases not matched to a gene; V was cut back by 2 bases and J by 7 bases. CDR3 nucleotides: TGTGCCATCAGTGAGGGGGAGGCTAGCGGGAGAAATGAGCAGTTCTTC. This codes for CAISEGEASGRNEQFF.

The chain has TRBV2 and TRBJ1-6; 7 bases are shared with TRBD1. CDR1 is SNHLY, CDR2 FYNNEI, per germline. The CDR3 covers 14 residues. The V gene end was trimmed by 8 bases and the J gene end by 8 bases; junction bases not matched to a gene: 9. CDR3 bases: TGTGCCAGCCGCGCCCGACAGGGACATTCACCCCTCCACTTT. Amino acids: CASRARQGHSPLHF.

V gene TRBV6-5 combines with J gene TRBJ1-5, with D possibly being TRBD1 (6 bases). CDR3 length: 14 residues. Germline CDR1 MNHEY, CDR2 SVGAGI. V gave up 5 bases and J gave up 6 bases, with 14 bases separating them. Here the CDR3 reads CASSLTGSFQPQHF. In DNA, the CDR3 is TGTGCCAGCAGTCTTACAGGGAGTTTTCAGCCCCAGCATTTT.

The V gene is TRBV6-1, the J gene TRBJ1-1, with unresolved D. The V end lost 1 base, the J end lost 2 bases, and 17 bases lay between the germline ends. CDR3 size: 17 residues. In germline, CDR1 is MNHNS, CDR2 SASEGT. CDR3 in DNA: TGTGCCAGCAGTGAAGATGGAAGGCGAGGGATCAACACTGAAGCTTTCTTT. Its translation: CASSEDGRRGINTEAFF.

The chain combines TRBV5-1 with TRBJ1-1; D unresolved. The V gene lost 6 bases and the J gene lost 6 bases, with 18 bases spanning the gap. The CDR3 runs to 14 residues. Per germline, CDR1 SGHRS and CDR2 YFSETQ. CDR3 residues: CASTPRGFMAEAFF. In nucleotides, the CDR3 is TGCGCCAGCACCCCTCGCGGTTTTATGGCTGAAGCTTTCTTT.

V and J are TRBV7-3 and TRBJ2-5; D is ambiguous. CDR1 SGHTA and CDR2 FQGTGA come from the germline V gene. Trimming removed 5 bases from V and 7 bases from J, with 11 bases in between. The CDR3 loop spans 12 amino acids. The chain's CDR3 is CASSPPGGTQYF. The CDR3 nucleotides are TGTGCCAGCAGCCCGCCGGGTGGGACCCAGTACTTC.

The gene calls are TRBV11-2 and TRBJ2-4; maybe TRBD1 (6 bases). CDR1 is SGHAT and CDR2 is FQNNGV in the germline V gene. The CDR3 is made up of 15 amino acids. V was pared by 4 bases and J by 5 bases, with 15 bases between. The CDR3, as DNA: TGTGCCAGCAGCTGGGGGACAACCCTCCAAAACATTCAGTACTTC. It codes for CASSWGTTLQNIQYF.